This entry lists 31 T cell receptor beta chains sequenced from one sample in a study of neurological immune-mediated disorders. Via MiXCR, TCRdb re-called the 5' RACE reads, giving one row per CDR3 protein. Of more than 20,000 distinct CDR3 sequences in the sample, around an eighth are singletons; the top ten hold roughly 17%. Sequencing was performed on PBMCs. The receptors shown here come from a middle-aged woman with HTLV-1-associated myelopathy (HAM/TSP).

This clonotype came up many times. This sequence joins TRBV5-1 and TRBJ2-2; D remains ambiguous. V lost 1 base and J 0 bases, leaving 13 bases between the germline ends. CDR1 is SGHRS, CDR2 YFSETQ, per germline. The CDR3 consists of 17 residues. The DNA of the CDR3 is TGCGCCAGCAGCTTGATCTCCGGAGCTCCGAACACCGGGGAGCTGTTTTTT. It is translated as CASSLISGAPNTGELFF.

This clonotype was seen many times. The rearrangement uses TRBV5-1 and TRBJ2-1, with 13 bases lining up with TRBD2. Trimming took 0 bases from V and 7 from J; bases not matched to a gene: 1. From germline, CDR1 is SGHRS and CDR2 YFSETQ. The CDR3 is 15 amino acids. As DNA, the CDR3 is TGCGCCAGCAGCTTGGAACTAGCGGGGGGGAATGAGCAGTTCTTC. Residues: CASSLELAGGNEQFF.

Ten or more counts support this clonotype. CDR3 in DNA: TGTGCCAGCAGTCCCATGAGGCGAAATTCACCCCTCCACTTT. This gives the protein CASSPMRRNSPLHF. The chain links TRBV12-3 or TRBV12-4 to TRBJ1-6, with no clear D. The CDR3 extends over 14 amino acids. V was trimmed by 5 bases and J by 7 bases, leaving 12 bases between them.

The V gene is TRBV10-1, the J gene TRBJ2-7; D could derive from TRBD1 or TRBD2 (6 bases each). There are 16 residues in the CDR3. The V gene lost 4 bases and the J gene lost 2 bases, with 18 bases spanning the gap. Germline CDR1 WNHNN, CDR2 SYGVQD (reference sequence). The CDR3 region is CASSAVAGGTTYEQYF. In DNA form, the CDR3 reads TGCGCCAGCAGTGCCGTAGCCGGGGGCACTACCTACGAGCAGTACTTC.

By share of the sample, this clonotype is medium-sized. The chain has TRBV6-5 and TRBJ2-1; maybe TRBD2 (6 bases). Trimming cost V 5 bases and J 6 bases, with 17 bases left between them. The CDR3 loop spans 15 amino acids. Germline V gene sequence: CDR1 MNHEY, CDR2 SVGAGI. DNA of the CDR3: TGTGCCAGCAGTGGCACGGGAGCGGGTATCAATGAGCAGTTCTTC. As protein: CASSGTGAGINEQFF.

The chain is built from TRBV5-1 and TRBJ2-5; D possibly corresponds to TRBD1 (6 bases). The V gene's germline CDR1 is SGHRS and CDR2 YFSETQ. V gave up 3 bases and J gave up 1 base, with 10 bases separating them. The length of the CDR3 is 14 residues. For the CDR3, the DNA is TGCGCCAGCAGCTCCTTGACAGGCCAAGAGACCCAGTACTTC. Encoded protein: CASSSLTGQETQYF.

V is TRBV10-3 and J is TRBJ2-3; D is uncertain. V was cut by 0 bases and J by 2 bases, with 6 bases left in between. Germline-derived CDR1 and CDR2 are ENHRY and SYGVKD. The CDR3 sequence is 14 residues long. CDR3 residues: CAISESTATDTQYF. CDR3 nucleotide sequence: TGTGCCATCAGTGAGTCGACTGCCACAGATACGCAGTATTTT.

This clonotype was counted many times. The chain carries TRBV9 and TRBJ2-2; 10 positions agree with TRBD1. This CDR3 has 18 residues. Germline lookup yields CDR1 SGDLS and CDR2 YYNGEE. V gave up 4 bases and J gave up 4 bases; unmatched junction bases: 13. In DNA form, the CDR3 reads TGTGCCAGCAGCCCCCACCACACCGGGACAGGGGTCACCGGGGAGCTGTTTTTT. Translation: CASSPHHTGTGVTGELFF.

The gene calls are TRBV7-8 and TRBJ2-1; TRBD2 matches at 9 bases. Per the germline V gene, CDR1 is SGHVS and CDR2 is FQNEAQ. This CDR3 contains 16 residues. With V trimmed by 2 bases and J by 8 bases, 10 bases remained unmatched. Here the CDR3 reads CASSLLAGGGAHEQFF. In DNA form, the CDR3 reads TGTGCCAGCAGCTTATTGGCTGGCGGGGGGGCCCATGAGCAGTTCTTC.

J is TRBJ1-1 and V is TRBV20-1; a weak D match, TRBD1 (6 bases). V gave up 7 bases and J gave up 1 base, with 19 bases separating them. This CDR3 region has 15 residues. Germline CDR1 and CDR2: DFQATT and SNEGSKA (reference sequence). The CDR3 spells CSDLVPPGANTEAFF. CDR3 DNA sequence: TGCAGTGACCTTGTCCCCCCGGGGGCGAACACTGAAGCTTTCTTT.

V gene TRBV7-6 combines with J gene TRBJ2-2; TRBD2 matches 9 bases. The germline gives CDR1 SGHVS, CDR2 FNYEAQ. V lost 5 bases to trimming and J lost 3 bases; unmatched junction nucleotides: 7. This CDR3 is 16 amino acids long. CDR3 loop: CASSPAGGLYTGELFF. The CDR3 DNA is TGTGCCAGCAGCCCAGCGGGGGGCCTGTACACCGGGGAGCTGTTTTTT.

The table lists this clonotype with many counts. V gene TRBV12-3 or TRBV12-4 combines with J gene TRBJ1-2, with TRBD1 identical over 7 bases. There are 12 residues in the CDR3. The V gene end was trimmed by 5 bases and the J gene end by 7 bases; junction bases not matched to a gene: 4. The CDR3 reads CASSLSGGGYTF. CDR3 DNA sequence: TGTGCCAGCAGTCTCTCAGGGGGTGGCTACACCTTC.

The chain carries TRBV19 and TRBJ2-3; 8 nucleotides match TRBD2. This CDR3 spans 17 amino acids. CDR1 is LNHDA, CDR2 SQIVND, per germline (reference sequence). After removal of 7 bases from V and 5 bases from J, the junction contained 17 bases not matched to a gene. In DNA, the CDR3 is TGTGCCAGTAAACGTCGGGGGGGGCTTTTATCAGGAGATACGCAGTATTTT. Its translation: CASKRRGGLLSGDTQYF.

In its sample, this clonotype was seen many times. The rearrangement links TRBV20-1 to TRBJ2-5, with 10 nucleotides matching TRBD2. V shed 6 bases and J 3 bases; nucleotides not matched to a gene: 7. The CDR3 runs 14 residues. Germline values: CDR1 DFQATT, CDR2 SNEGSKA (reference sequence). The CDR3 loop is CSANHLAGEETQYF. The CDR3 nucleotides are TGCAGTGCAAACCATCTAGCGGGGGAAGAGACCCAGTACTTC.

This clonotype was detected many times. V and J are TRBV11-2 and TRBJ2-5; D tentatively fits TRBD1 or TRBD2 (5 bases each). Trimming stripped 4 bases from V and 9 bases from J, with 15 bases between. The CDR3 covers 13 residues. Germline V gene sequence: CDR1 SGHAT, CDR2 FQNNGV. The CDR3 coding sequence is TGTGCCAGCAGCTCCGGGACCGACTTGGCCCAGTACTTC. Protein product: CASSSGTDLAQYF.

The J gene is TRBJ1-1, the V gene TRBV20-1; 9 bases fit TRBD1. The V gene's germline CDR1 is DFQATT and CDR2 SNEGSKA (reference sequence). The junction had 8 bases not matched to a gene; V was cut back by 6 bases and J by 0 bases. The CDR3 runs to 15 residues. CDR3 coding DNA: TGCAGTGCCCCACAGGGGGCGGGGATGAACACTGAAGCTTTCTTT. This gives the protein CSAPQGAGMNTEAFF.

This clonotype appeared many times. This chain links TRBV5-1 with TRBJ2-3, with D possibly matching TRBD1 (6 bases). The CDR3 loop spans 15 amino acids. Trimming removed 3 bases from V and 7 bases from J, with 18 bases in between. CDR1 is SGHRS, CDR2 YFSETQ, per germline. The CDR3 protein is CASSSGHTGPNTQYF. CDR3 bases: TGCGCCAGCAGCTCTGGTCATACAGGGCCTAATACGCAGTATTTT.

This clonotype was observed a handful of times. This chain joins TRBV5-1 and TRBJ2-5; TRBD1 might be the D (6 bases). The ends were cut back, 4 bases at V and 3 bases at J, with 10 bases in the middle. CDR1 SGHRS and CDR2 YFSETQ come from the germline V gene. The CDR3 is made up of 13 amino acids. CDR3: CASSPNREETQYF. CDR3 in DNA: TGCGCCAGCAGCCCGAACAGGGAAGAGACCCAGTACTTC.

This clonotype was observed at least ten times. V gene TRBV5-6 combines with J gene TRBJ2-7, with 8 bases that match TRBD1. Trimming removed 2 bases from V and 4 bases from J; junction bases left unmatched: 5. Germline V lookup: CDR1 SGHDT, CDR2 YYEEEE. The length of the CDR3 is 14 residues. The CDR3 sequence is CASSFQGALYEQYV. CDR3 bases: TGTGCCAGCAGCTTTCAGGGGGCTCTATACGAGCAGTACGTC.

This clonotype was seen at least ten times. V and J are TRBV7-6 and TRBJ1-4; no clear D gene. The CDR3 consists of 13 residues. From germline, CDR1 is SGHVS and CDR2 FNYEAQ. Trimming removed 1 base from V and 8 bases from J, with 8 bases in between. In nucleotides, the CDR3 is TGTGCCAGCAGCTTAGGGGAATGGGAAAAACTGTTTTTT. Translating gives CASSLGEWEKLFF.

In its sample, this clonotype was seen many times. The chain recombines TRBV5-1 with TRBJ2-3; TRBD1 might be the D (6 bases). The ends were cut back, 0 bases at V and 1 base at J, with 15 bases in the middle. The V gene's germline CDR1 is SGHRS and CDR2 YFSETQ. CDR3 size: 17 residues. This CDR3 is CASSLDGSRGGTDTQYF. The CDR3 DNA follows: TGCGCCAGCAGCTTGGATGGTAGCAGGGGAGGCACAGATACGCAGTATTTT.

Within the sample, this clonotype is medium-sized (0.01 to 0.1%). The chain couples TRBV20-1 to TRBJ1-5; D possibly corresponds to TRBD1 (6 bases). V was pared by 0 bases and J by 11 bases, with 14 bases between. Looked up from germline, CDR1 is DFQATT and CDR2 is SNEGSKA (reference sequence). This CDR3 contains 13 residues. CDR3: CSARDRDTEAQHF. For the CDR3, the DNA is TGCAGTGCTAGAGATCGGGACACGGAGGCCCAGCATTTT.

This clonotype was detected many times. The chain recombines TRBV6-5 with TRBJ2-2; no clear D gene. Looked up from germline, CDR1 is MNHEY and CDR2 is SVGAGI. V lost 2 bases to trimming and J lost 5 bases, with 6 bases between them. The length of the CDR3 is 13 residues. The CDR3 sequence is CASSYGSTGELFF. The CDR3 nucleotides read TGTGCCAGCAGTTACGGGTCTACCGGGGAGCTGTTTTTT.

This clonotype was recorded at least ten times. The rearrangement joins TRBV5-1 to TRBJ2-7; D unresolved. The CDR3 contains 12 residues. Deletions cut 2 bases from V and 0 bases from J, with 3 bases between. Germline CDR1 SGHRS, CDR2 YFSETQ. This CDR3 is CASSFGSYEQYF. The CDR3 DNA reads TGCGCCAGCAGCTTCGGCTCCTACGAGCAGTACTTC.

This clonotype appeared a few times. This chain joins TRBV20-1 and TRBJ1-6; D is unclear. V was cut by 6 bases and J by 5 bases, with 14 bases left in between. This CDR3 comprises 14 residues. The germline V gene has CDR1 DFQATT and CDR2 SNEGSKA (reference sequence). CDR3 sequence: CSAPELKDNSPLHF. In nucleotides, the CDR3 is TGCAGTGCCCCCGAGCTAAAGGATAATTCACCCCTCCACTTT.

This clonotype was recorded at least ten times. The rearrangement links TRBV15 to TRBJ1-2, with D tentatively TRBD1 (5 bases). This CDR3 contains 15 residues. The germline V gene has CDR1 LNHNV and CDR2 YYDKDF (reference sequence). Between the trimmed V and J ends, which lost 0 bases and 5 bases, there was a span of 13 bases. The chain's CDR3 is CATSRDLGREYGYTF. The CDR3 DNA follows: TGTGCCACCAGCAGAGATCTGGGCAGGGAGTATGGCTACACCTTC.

There are many counts of this clonotype. The chain employs TRBV9 and TRBJ2-5; 9 nucleotides agree with TRBD2. Germline CDR1 and CDR2: SGDLS and YYNGEE. V lost 0 bases, J lost 2 bases, and 11 bases stayed unmatched. This CDR3 comprises 18 residues. The CDR3 nucleotides are TGTGCCAGCAGCGTAGAGGGCGGGGCAAGCGGGGGGCAAGAGACCCAGTACTTC. Its translation: CASSVEGGASGGQETQYF.

This clonotype was seen many times. The J gene is TRBJ1-6, the V gene TRBV5-1; D not resolved. The V end was cut by 10 bases, the J end by 0 bases, with 14 bases between. CDR3 length equals 15 residues. Germline CDR1 reads SGHRS; CDR2 reads YFSETQ. In nucleotides, the CDR3 is TGCGCCTCCCAGGACTTGCTCTCCTATAATTCACCCCTCCACTTT. Translating gives CASQDLLSYNSPLHF.

This clonotype was observed at least ten times. The rearrangement links TRBV10-2 to TRBJ2-5; 8 bases are a match to TRBD2. Germline lookup yields CDR1 WSHSY and CDR2 SAAADI. The V segment lost 1 base and the J segment 2 bases; nucleotides outside the gene matches: 9. The CDR3 contains 17 residues. Written as DNA, the CDR3 is TGCGCCAGCAGTGAGTGGCCGCGGGGGGATCTTCAAGAGACCCAGTACTTC. The encoded protein is CASSEWPRGDLQETQYF.

This clonotype was recorded many times. The chain carries TRBV5-1 and TRBJ2-3, with D possibly TRBD1 on 6 matching bases. Per germline, CDR1 SGHRS and CDR2 YFSETQ. Trimming removed 3 bases from V and 2 bases from J, with 13 bases in between. The CDR3 runs 15 residues. The CDR3 loop is CASSSDRHFTDTQYF. CDR3 nucleotides: TGCGCCAGCAGCTCGGACAGACACTTCACAGATACGCAGTATTTT.

In its sample, this clonotype was seen once. This chain joins TRBV19 and TRBJ2-5, with D maybe TRBD1 (5 bases). The J call may be incorrect, as the DNA end agrees better with TRBJ2-1. Germline values: CDR1 LNHDA, CDR2 SQIVND (reference sequence). The CDR3 has 12 residues. CDR3 DNA sequence: TGTGCCAGTAGTCTGCGACAGTCCGAGCAGTTCTTC. Its translation: CASSLRQSEQFF.